This TCR beta chain was identified in a study of Graves' ophthalmopathy and Graves' hyperthyroidism. Germline V lookup: CDR1 SGHDN, CDR2 FVKESK. This CDR3 has 13 amino acids. V was clipped by 3 bases and J by 5 bases, with 10 bases between them. RNA transcripts served as template for amplifying TCR beta CDR3 sequences. The first-round RT-PCR employed HTBI primers together with the Qiagen OneStep RT-PCR kit. A multiplex PCR was then performed as the second round. TCRdb re-analysed the multiplex PCR reads in MiXCR, keeping a single row per CDR3 protein. The data contain 600,000 to 700,000 distinct CDR3 sequences, roughly 39% of them seen just once; the ten biggest clones take up over 2.5%.

The specimen was peripheral blood. This sequence originates from an adult man with Graves' ophthalmopathy. This chain links TRBV14 with TRBJ2-5; D may be TRBD2 (5 bases). The CDR3 is CASSHDPGETQYF. CDR3 nucleotide sequence: TGTGCCAGCAGCCACGATCCGGGGGAGACCCAGTACTTC.